The clone carrying this TCR beta chain came up once. Its antigen is still unknown. The data were taken from a study of radiotherapy plus CTLA-4 blockade in lung cancer. Study context: Objective responses were documented in approximately 18% of patients, with disease control in approximately 32%.

Germline assignment: CDR1 LGHNA and CDR2 YSLEER. The CDR3 is made up of 16 amino acids. J lost 4 bases, V lost 0 bases, and 7 bases had no gene match. Focal radiation was given together with CTLA-4 blockade (ipilimumab) to patients with chemo-refractory metastatic non-small-cell lung cancer. Sequencing used immunoSEQ multiplex PCR; TCRdb keeps in-frame clones, though not all of them. The repertoire holds more than 40,000 clones, with 80% to 85% as singletons. Study-wide results and caveats: How blood T cell clones changed early, along with interferon-beta, reportedly forecast response best. Subsequent to radiotherapy plus ipilimumab, tumor-derived TCR clones underwent expansion in blood.

This TCR came from a human donor with non-small cell lung cancer who had stable disease on radiotherapy plus ipilimumab. Sequencing was performed on peripheral blood, taken from a patient treated with radiotherapy plus ipilimumab. The chain employs TRBV4-3 and TRBJ2-3, with 7 bases matching TRBD2. CDR3 sequence reads: CASSQEIAGAADTQYF. CDR3 nucleotides: TGCGCCAGCAGCCAAGAAATCGCGGGAGCGGCAGATACGCAGTATTTT.